The rows below give T cell receptor beta chains drawn from one sample of a study of cytomegalovirus exposure and HLA in healthy donors. Here immunoSEQ multiplex PCR was the method, and the copy in TCRdb shows in-frame clones only, minus some. The table lists 80,000 or so clones, 67% of them singletons. The specimen was PBMCs. The receptors derive from a woman in her forties or fifties in good health and CMV-seropositive. Both conserved end residues are part of each CDR3. The D gene is left open where the match is weak. Clone sizes are given selectively: once, few, many, or a class where the clone is expanded.

size	D	V	J	CDR3	DNA
-	-	TRBV5-1	TRBJ1-1	CASSFYRENTEAFF	TGCGCCAGCAGCTTTTACCGGGAGAACACTGAAGCTTTCTTT
-	-	TRBV15	TRBJ1-2	CATSKTQGNGYTF	TGTGCCACCAGTAAGACCCAGGGAAATGGCTACACCTTC
once	-	TRBV6-5	TRBJ1-1	CAVGAGIGTEAFF	TGTGCTGTCGGTGCAGGGATCGGCACTGAAGCTTTCTTT
-	-	TRBV7-6	TRBJ2-5	CASSSTRGVETQYF	TGTGCCAGCAGCTCGACCAGGGGGGTAGAGACCCAGTACTTC
-	TRBD1	TRBV7-9	TRBJ1-2	CASSWTGVKDYGYTF	TGTGCCAGCAGCTGGACAGGGGTGAAGGACTATGGCTACACCTTC
-	-	TRBV28	TRBJ1-6	CAGLDNSPLHF	TGTGCGGGACTCGATAATTCACCCCTCCACTTT
-	TRBD1	TRBV6-4	TRBJ1-6	CASSEADRVKESPLHF	TGTGCCAGCAGTGAGGCCGACAGGGTAAAGGAATCACCCCTCCACTTT
-	-	TRBV5-6	TRBJ1-2	CASSSGTFTRGYTF	TGTGCCAGCAGTTCCGGGACATTTACTCGTGGCTACACCTTC
few	-	TRBV27	TRBJ1-4	CASSFGEKLFF	TGTGCCAGCAGTTTCGGGGAAAAACTGTTTTTT
-	TRBD1	TRBV29-1	TRBJ1-1	CSAGTGVAEAFF	TGCAGCGCCGGGACAGGGGTGGCTGAAGCTTTCTTT
-	-	TRBV7-6	TRBJ2-2	CASSSGFTGELFF	TGTGCCAGCAGCAGCGGATTTACCGGGGAGCTGTTTTTT
-	TRBD2	TRBV9	TRBJ2-1	CASSQTSGGADEQFF	TGTGCCAGCAGCCAGACTAGCGGGGGGGCCGATGAGCAGTTCTTC
-	TRBD2	TRBV4-1	TRBJ2-1	CASSSRYTSGDLYNEQFF	TGCGCCAGCAGCTCAAGGTATACTAGCGGAGACCTCTACAATGAGCAGTTCTTC
-	-	TRBV7-3	TRBJ1-6	CASSLTGERIQPLHF	TGTGCCAGCAGCTTAACCGGTGAGAGAATTCAACCCCTCCACTTT
-	-	TRBV11-2	TRBJ1-2	CASSFSSGPNYGYTF	TGTGCCAGCAGCTTTTCTTCAGGGCCTAACTATGGCTACACCTTC
-	TRBD1	TRBV30	TRBJ1-2	CAWRTGDGYTF	TGTGCCTGGAGGACAGGGGATGGCTACACCTTC
-	TRBD1	TRBV6-5	TRBJ1-6	CASTDRGNSPLHF	TGTGCCAGCACGGACAGGGGTAATTCACCCCTCCACTTT
few	-	TRBV18	TRBJ2-3	CASSPPPRDTQYF	TGTGCCAGCTCACCACCGCCGAGAGATACGCAGTATTTT
-	-	TRBV6-5	TRBJ2-1	CASSYGAQDIAKFF	TGTGCCAGCAGTTACGGCGCGCAGGACATCGCGAAGTTCTTC
few	-	TRBV5-1	TRBJ2-2	CASSFGAGELFF	TGCGCCAGCAGCTTTGGAGCCGGGGAGCTGTTTTTT
-	TRBD1	TRBV27	TRBJ1-5	CASSPRDSQNQPQHF	TGTGCCAGCAGTCCCCGGGACAGTCAAAATCAGCCCCAGCATTTT
-	-	TRBV10-3	TRBJ1-1	CAVGGVVTEAFF	TGTGCCGTAGGGGGGGTGGTGACTGAAGCTTTCTTT
-	-	TRBV6-6	TRBJ2-2	CASTHRGGNTGELFF	TGTGCCAGCACCCACAGGGGGGGGAACACCGGGGAGCTGTTTTTT
-	TRBD1	TRBV5-1	TRBJ2-5	CASSDQGEETQYF	TGCGCCAGCAGCGACCAGGGGGAAGAGACCCAGTACTTC
-	TRBD2	TRBV7-6	TRBJ2-3	CASSFGTITDTQYF	TGTGCCAGCAGCTTCGGGACTATCACAGATACGCAGTATTTT
-	TRBD1	TRBV6-1	TRBJ2-7	CASRRTTGAGNEQYF	TGTGCCAGCCGACGAACGACAGGGGCTGGTAACGAGCAGTACTTC
-	TRBD2	TRBV5-6	TRBJ2-5	CASSQAGARGETQYF	TGTGCCAGCAGCCAAGCGGGGGCCCGGGGAGAGACCCAGTACTTC
few	-	TRBV16	TRBJ2-1	CASSGGGDRGPLGGHNEQFF	TGTGCCAGCAGCGGCGGGGGGGACAGGGGCCCACTCGGCGGCCACAATGAGCAGTTCTTC